Listed here are 21 T cell receptor beta chains from one sample, sequenced in a study of breast tumors, draining lymph nodes, adjacent tissues. Breast cancer patients provided tissue from their axillary draining lymph nodes. TCRdb re-analysed the multiplex PCR reads in MiXCR, keeping a single row per CDR3 protein. The sample has approximately 300,000 distinct CDR3 sequences, over 25% seen once; the top ten hold more than 0.85%. Material: axillary lymph node tissue. All receptors derive from a female donor with breast cancer. Some clones in this sample may be carry-over from other donors' samples.

This clonotype was seen at least ten times. The chain recombines TRBV5-1 with TRBJ2-7; D uncertain. V lost 0 bases to trimming and J lost 0 bases, with 10 bases between them. Germline assignment: CDR1 SGHRS and CDR2 YFSETQ. The CDR3 loop spans 15 amino acids. For the CDR3, the DNA is TGCGCCAGCAGCTTGGTCGGCGGAAACTCCTACGAGCAGTACTTC. It specifies CASSLVGGNSYEQYF.

A remark on this clonotype: This sequence may be a read error, since a much larger clone differs from it by one base. This chain joins TRBV5-5 and TRBJ1-2; no firm D call. Trimming shortened V by 4 bases and J by 7 bases, and 11 bases separated the two germline ends. Germline CDR1 SGHKS, CDR2 YYEKEE (reference sequence). The CDR3 sequence is 12 residues long. CDR3 amino acids: CASSPRLGGYTF. Here the CDR3 DNA reads TGTGCCAGCAGCCCCAGGCTTGGTGGCTACACCTTC.

Ten or more counts support this clonotype. The chain links TRBV19 to TRBJ1-2; D perhaps matches TRBD1 (6 bases). CDR1 is LNHDA, CDR2 SQIVND, per germline (reference sequence). The CDR3 spans 14 residues. Trimming removed 9 bases from V and 4 bases from J, with 18 bases in between. The CDR3 nucleotides read TGTGCCAGCAGACCAGGGGTTTTGGGCTATGGCTACACCTTC. Amino acid sequence: CASRPGVLGYGYTF.

The genes are TRBV6-1 and TRBJ1-4; D gene ambiguous. CDR3 length: 15 residues. Trimming stripped 5 bases from V and 5 bases from J, with 15 bases between. Germline V gene lookup returns CDR1 MNHNS and CDR2 SASEGT. The CDR3: CASSQSLDGNEKLFF. The CDR3 nucleotides are TGTGCCAGCAGTCAGTCGCTCGACGGGAATGAAAAACTGTTTTTT.

This clonotype was counted many times. The genes are TRBV5-1 and TRBJ1-2; TRBD1 agrees at 10 bases. V lost 4 bases and J lost 4; bases outside the gene matches: 7. Germline CDR1 is SGHRS and CDR2 is YFSETQ. This CDR3 is built from 15 residues. The CDR3: CASSAGQGIGYGYTF. In DNA, the CDR3 is TGCGCCAGCAGCGCGGGACAGGGGATCGGCTATGGCTACACCTTC. Full variable domain (remainder filled in from reference TRBV5-1 and TRBJ1-2): KAGVTQTPRYLIKTRGQQVTLSCSPISGHRSVSWYQQTPGQGLQFLFEYFSETQRNKGNFPGRFSGRQFSNSRSEMNVSTLELGDSALYLCASSAGQGIGYGYTFGSGTRLTVV.

At least ten counts were recorded for this clonotype. The chain is built from TRBV4-3 and TRBJ2-5; D tentatively fits TRBD1 or TRBD2 (6 bases each). The CDR3 covers 16 residues. Germline V lookup: CDR1 LGHNA, CDR2 YSLEER. The V end was cut by 0 bases, the J end by 3 bases, with 14 bases between. CDR3 bases: TGCGCCAGCAGCCAAGAGTTAAGGGGGGCCGAAGAGACCCAGTACTTC. This sequence encodes CASSQELRGAEETQYF.

The chain couples TRBV9 to TRBJ1-5, with D unresolved. CDR1 is SGDLS and CDR2 is YYNGEE in the germline V gene. Trimming pared 5 bases from V and 2 bases from J, leaving 14 bases between. The CDR3 totals 15 residues. CDR3 sequence reads: CASREGVLGNQPQHF. CDR3 bases: TGTGCCAGCAGGGAGGGAGTCCTTGGCAATCAGCCCCAGCATTTT.

This clonotype was detected many times. A read error may account for a junction end that differs from germline. CDR3 DNA sequence: TGTGCTAGCAGCCCGGGACAGCACCAAGAGACCCAGTACTTC. The encoded protein is CASSPGQHQETQYF. The chain employs TRBV7-7 and TRBJ2-5, with 7 bases that match TRBD1. This CDR3 is built from 14 residues. Germline CDR1 and CDR2: SSHAT and FNYEAQ (reference sequence).

This clonotype has at least ten counts. The rearrangement links TRBV20-1 to TRBJ2-3; perhaps TRBD2 as D (5 bases). CDR1 is DFQATT, CDR2 SNEGSKA, per germline (reference sequence). The CDR3 covers 15 residues. The V and J ends lost 1 base and 6 bases respectively, with 17 bases between them. The CDR3 is CSARVGAGFLDTQYF. The CDR3 DNA reads TGCAGTGCTAGAGTGGGAGCCGGATTCCTTGATACGCAGTATTTT.

The rearrangement uses TRBV19 and TRBJ1-1; tentatively, D is TRBD1 (6 bases). Germline CDR1 reads LNHDA; CDR2 reads SQIVND (reference sequence). V gave up 5 bases and J gave up 5 bases, with 18 bases separating them. This CDR3 is 15 amino acids long. The CDR3 DNA sequence: TGTGCCAGTAGTCTCCAGGGGCCAAAGGGGACTGAAGCTTTCTTT. This encodes CASSLQGPKGTEAFF. Supplemented by reference TRBV19 and TRBJ1-1, the full variable domain reads DGGITQSPKYLFRKEGQNVTLSCEQNLNHDAMYWYRQDPGQGLRLIYYSQIVNDFQKGDIAEGYSVSREKKESFPLTVTSAQKNPTAFYLCASSLQGPKGTEAFFGQGTRLTVV.

This clonotype was found many times. The genes are TRBV2 and TRBJ1-5; unclear D gene. Looked up from germline, CDR1 is SNHLY and CDR2 is FYNNEI. The CDR3 loop spans 13 amino acids. V was clipped by 7 bases and J by 6 bases, with 13 bases between them. The chain's CDR3 is CASNGPPGQPQHF. The CDR3 DNA reads TGTGCCAGCAATGGGCCCCCCGGTCAGCCCCAGCATTTT.

This clonotype showed up many times. This chain joins TRBV10-3 and TRBJ2-7; TRBD1 aligns across 9 bases. Germline V gives CDR1 ENHRY, CDR2 SYGVKD. V lost 2 bases to trimming and J lost 4 bases; unmatched junction nucleotides: 3. The CDR3 has 14 amino acids. CDR3 DNA sequence: TGTGCCATCAGTGAGCGGGACAGGGTATACGAGCAGTACTTC. Translated: CAISERDRVYEQYF.

This clonotype was counted at least ten times. J is TRBJ1-5 and V is TRBV19; unclear D gene. The CDR3 covers 13 residues. Germline CDR1 is LNHDA and CDR2 is SQIVND (reference sequence). V shed 5 bases and J shed 5 bases, with 10 bases lying between them. In nucleotides, the CDR3 is TGTGCCAGTAGTGGGGTATTTGATCAGCCCCAGCATTTT. It specifies CASSGVFDQPQHF.

The V gene is TRBV5-1, the J gene TRBJ1-4; TRBD1 aligns across 9 bases. The CDR3 extends over 17 amino acids. J lost 8 bases, V lost 2 bases, and 13 bases had no gene match. The germline gives CDR1 SGHRS, CDR2 YFSETQ. The CDR3 sequence: CASSFPSNRGRREKLFF. CDR3 in DNA: TGCGCCAGCAGCTTTCCATCTAACAGGGGGCGAAGAGAAAAACTGTTTTTT.

The gene calls are TRBV20-1 and TRBJ2-3; the D gene is possibly TRBD2 (6 bases). The V and J ends lost 6 bases and 12 bases respectively, with 22 bases between them. The CDR3 sequence is 13 residues long. Germline values: CDR1 DFQATT, CDR2 SNEGSKA (reference sequence). DNA for the CDR3: TGCAGTGCCCCTAGCGAGGAGGGCTACGACCAGTATTTT. It is translated as CSAPSEEGYDQYF.

This clonotype has at least ten counts. The rearrangement joins TRBV27 to TRBJ1-6; D uncertain. Germline V lookup: CDR1 MNHEY, CDR2 SMNVEV (reference sequence). The CDR3 loop spans 16 amino acids. V was trimmed by 6 bases and J by 4 bases, leaving 16 bases between them. The CDR3 coding sequence is TGTGCCAGCAGATCTGTGGGAACAGCGTATAATTCACCCCTCCACTTT. It yields the protein CASRSVGTAYNSPLHF.

The chain has TRBV5-1 and TRBJ1-1, with D unclear. Trimming removed 0 bases at V and 1 base at J, with 13 bases between. CDR1 and CDR2 (germline): SGHRS, YFSETQ. The CDR3 is 16 amino acids. The CDR3 coding sequence is TGCGCCAGCAGCTTGGGAAGGACGCCCGCGAACACTGAAGCTTTCTTT. It codes for CASSLGRTPANTEAFF.

This clonotype was detected ten times or more. The chain carries TRBV20-1 and TRBJ2-5; D possibly matches TRBD1 or TRBD2 (5 bases each). Trimming pared 3 bases from V and 0 bases from J, leaving 5 bases between. Germline CDR1 reads DFQATT; CDR2 reads SNEGSKA (reference sequence). The CDR3 consists of 12 residues. In nucleotides, the CDR3 is TGCAGTGCTAGGGGACACCAAGAGACCCAGTACTTC. Protein product: CSARGHQETQYF.

This clonotype was counted ten times or more. The J gene is TRBJ2-5, the V gene TRBV5-1; 10 bases align to TRBD2. CDR1 SGHRS and CDR2 YFSETQ come from the germline V gene. With 3 bases clipped from V and 4 bases from J, the junction kept 3 bases outside the gene matches. The CDR3 consists of 14 residues. The CDR3 region is CASSSTSGLETQYF. In DNA, the CDR3 is TGCGCCAGCAGCTCGACTAGCGGGTTAGAGACCCAGTACTTC.

This clonotype was counted ten times or more. The chain has TRBV11-3 and TRBJ2-5, with TRBD1 matching over 9 bases. The CDR3 spans 15 residues. Germline V CDR1 and CDR2: SGHNT, YENEEA. V shed 3 bases and J 4 bases; nucleotides not matched to a gene: 6. CDR3 sequence: CASSFTQDRGETQYF. CDR3 DNA sequence: TGTGCCAGCAGCTTTACACAGGACAGGGGAGAGACCCAGTACTTC.

This sequence joins TRBV11-2 and TRBJ1-4; D possibly corresponds to TRBD1 (6 bases). Germline V gives CDR1 SGHAT, CDR2 FQNNGV. V shed 1 base and J shed 8 bases, with 17 bases lying between them. This CDR3 spans 16 amino acids. The CDR3 here is CASSLGNRGVGEKLFF. In DNA form, the CDR3 reads TGTGCCAGCAGCTTAGGGAATAGGGGGGTTGGGGAAAAACTGTTTTTT.